The clone carrying this T cell receptor (beta chain) occurred many times. Its antigen is still unknown. TCRdb processed the RACE reads anew with MiXCR; each CDR3 protein has one entry. The sample carries about 49,000 distinct CDR3 sequences, 9.3% recorded once. The sample belongs to a study of human T cells and chemical hapten exposure. Overall study: Patients, chiefly female, had alopecia areata, totalis or universalis. General study points: Each of the donors had alopecia, so their immune responses may not resemble those of healthy people. Unchanged with DPC sensitization were TCRs above 1 in 1000 frequency.

Time point meaning: patch test 1, 2 weeks after DPC sensitization. Documented treatment: therapeutic diphenylcyclopropenone sensitization with weekly scalp DPC. Germline V gene lookup returns CDR1 SGHTA and CDR2 FQGNSA. The CDR3 loop spans 16 amino acids. V gave up 0 bases and J gave up 2 bases; unmatched junction bases: 6. This clonotype was sampled from a woman in her fifties or sixties with alopecia areata. Some clones in this sample may be carry-over from other donors' samples. This chain uses TRBV7-2 with TRBJ2-7; 8 bases align to TRBD2. The source was whole blood, collected in connection with sensitization to the hapten diphenylcyclopropenone (DPC). CDR3 amino acids: CASSLAGLGIPYEQYF. The CDR3 nucleotides read TGTGCCAGCAGCTTAGCGGGACTAGGGATCCCCTACGAGCAGTACTTC.